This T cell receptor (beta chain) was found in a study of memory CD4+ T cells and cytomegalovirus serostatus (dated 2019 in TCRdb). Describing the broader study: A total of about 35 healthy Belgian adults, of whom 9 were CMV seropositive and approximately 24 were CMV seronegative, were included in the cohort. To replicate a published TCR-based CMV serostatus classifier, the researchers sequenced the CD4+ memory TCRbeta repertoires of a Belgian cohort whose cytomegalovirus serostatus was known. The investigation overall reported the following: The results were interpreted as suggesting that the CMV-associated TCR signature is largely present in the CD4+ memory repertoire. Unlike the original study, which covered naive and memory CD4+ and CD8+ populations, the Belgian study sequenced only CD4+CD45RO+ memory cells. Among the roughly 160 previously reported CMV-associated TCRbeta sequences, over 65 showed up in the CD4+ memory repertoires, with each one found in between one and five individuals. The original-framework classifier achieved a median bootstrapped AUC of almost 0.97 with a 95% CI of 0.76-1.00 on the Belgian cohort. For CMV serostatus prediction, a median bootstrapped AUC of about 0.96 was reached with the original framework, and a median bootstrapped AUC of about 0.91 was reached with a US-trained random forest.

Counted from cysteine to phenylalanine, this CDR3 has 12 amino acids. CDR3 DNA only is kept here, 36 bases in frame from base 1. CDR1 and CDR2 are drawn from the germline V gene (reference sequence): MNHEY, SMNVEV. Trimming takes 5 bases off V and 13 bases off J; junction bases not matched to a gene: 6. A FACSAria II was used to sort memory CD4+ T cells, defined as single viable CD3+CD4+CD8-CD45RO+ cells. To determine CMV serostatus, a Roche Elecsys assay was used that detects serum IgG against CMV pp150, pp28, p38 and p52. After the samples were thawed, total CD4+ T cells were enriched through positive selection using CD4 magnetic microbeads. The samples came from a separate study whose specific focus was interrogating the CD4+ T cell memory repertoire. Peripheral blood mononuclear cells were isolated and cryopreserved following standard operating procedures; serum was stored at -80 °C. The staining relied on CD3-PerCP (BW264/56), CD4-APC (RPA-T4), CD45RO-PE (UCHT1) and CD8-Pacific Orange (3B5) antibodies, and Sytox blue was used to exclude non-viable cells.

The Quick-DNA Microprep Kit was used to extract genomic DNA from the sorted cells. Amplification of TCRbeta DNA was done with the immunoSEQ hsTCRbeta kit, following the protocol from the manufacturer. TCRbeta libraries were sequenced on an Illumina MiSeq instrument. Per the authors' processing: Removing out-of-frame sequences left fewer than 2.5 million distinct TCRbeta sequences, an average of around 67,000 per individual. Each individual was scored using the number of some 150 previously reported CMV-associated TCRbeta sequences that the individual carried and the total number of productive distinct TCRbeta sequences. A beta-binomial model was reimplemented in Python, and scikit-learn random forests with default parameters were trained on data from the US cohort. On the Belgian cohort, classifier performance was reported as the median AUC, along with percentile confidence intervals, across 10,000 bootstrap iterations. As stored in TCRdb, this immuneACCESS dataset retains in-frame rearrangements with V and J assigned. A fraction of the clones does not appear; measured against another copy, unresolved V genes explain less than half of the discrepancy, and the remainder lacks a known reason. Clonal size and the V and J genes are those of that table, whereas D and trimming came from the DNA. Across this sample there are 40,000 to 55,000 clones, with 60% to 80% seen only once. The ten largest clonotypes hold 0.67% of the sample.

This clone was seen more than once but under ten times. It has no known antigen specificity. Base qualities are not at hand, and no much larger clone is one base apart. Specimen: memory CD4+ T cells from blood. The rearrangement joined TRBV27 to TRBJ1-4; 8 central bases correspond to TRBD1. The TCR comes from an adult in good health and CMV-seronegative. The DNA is TGTGCCAGCAGTCAGCGACAGGGGACACTGTTTTTT. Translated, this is CASSQRQGTLFF. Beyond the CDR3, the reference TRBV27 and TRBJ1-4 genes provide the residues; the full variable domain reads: EAQVTQNPRYLITVTGKKLTVTCSQNMNHEYMSWYRQDPGLGLRQIYYSMNVEVTDKGDVPEGYKVSRKEKRNFPLILESPSPNQTSLYFCASSQRQGTLFFGSGTQLSVL.